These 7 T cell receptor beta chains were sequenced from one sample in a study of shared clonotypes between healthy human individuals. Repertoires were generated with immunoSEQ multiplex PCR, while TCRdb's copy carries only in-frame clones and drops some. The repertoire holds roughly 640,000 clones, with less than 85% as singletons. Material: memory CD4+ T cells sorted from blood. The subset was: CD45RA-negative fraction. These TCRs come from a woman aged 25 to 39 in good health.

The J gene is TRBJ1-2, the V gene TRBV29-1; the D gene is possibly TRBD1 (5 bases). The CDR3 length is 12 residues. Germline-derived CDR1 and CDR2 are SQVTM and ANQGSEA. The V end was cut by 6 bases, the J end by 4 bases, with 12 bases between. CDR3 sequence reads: CSVPHGTYGYTF. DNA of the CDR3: TGCAGCGTCCCCCATGGGACCTATGGCTACACCTTC.

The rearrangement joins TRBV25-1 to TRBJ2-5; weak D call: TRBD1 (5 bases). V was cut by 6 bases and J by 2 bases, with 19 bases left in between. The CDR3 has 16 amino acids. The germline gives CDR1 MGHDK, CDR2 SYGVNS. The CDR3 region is CASSTNGQGNQETQYF. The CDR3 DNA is TGTGCCAGCAGCACCAACGGCCAGGGTAATCAAGAGACCCAGTACTTC. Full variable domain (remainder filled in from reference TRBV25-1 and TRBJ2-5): EADIYQTPRYLVIGTGKKITLECSQTMGHDKMYWYQQDPGMELHLIHYSYGVNSTEKGDLSSESTVSRIRTEHFPLTLESARPSHTSQYLCASSTNGQGNQETQYFGPGTRLLVL.

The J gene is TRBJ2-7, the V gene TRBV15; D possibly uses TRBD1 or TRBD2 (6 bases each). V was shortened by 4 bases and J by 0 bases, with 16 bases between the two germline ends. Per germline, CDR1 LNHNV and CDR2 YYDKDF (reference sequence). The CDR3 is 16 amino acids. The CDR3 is CATSTGGWASSYEQYF. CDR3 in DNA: TGTGCCACCAGCACCGGGGGCTGGGCGAGCTCCTACGAGCAGTACTTC.

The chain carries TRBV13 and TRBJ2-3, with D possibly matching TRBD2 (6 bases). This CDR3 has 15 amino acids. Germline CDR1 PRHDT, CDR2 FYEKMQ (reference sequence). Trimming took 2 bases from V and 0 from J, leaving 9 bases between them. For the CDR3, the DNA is TGTGCCAGCAGCTTAAAGCGGGCCAGCACAGATACGCAGTATTTT. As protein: CASSLKRASTDTQYF.

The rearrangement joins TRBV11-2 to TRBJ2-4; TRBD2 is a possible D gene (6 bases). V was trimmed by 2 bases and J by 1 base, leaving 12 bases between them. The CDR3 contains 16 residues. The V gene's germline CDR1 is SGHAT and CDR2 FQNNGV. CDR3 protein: CASSLLAMAAKNIQYF. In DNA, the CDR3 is TGTGCCAGCAGCTTACTAGCGATGGCGGCCAAAAACATTCAGTACTTC.

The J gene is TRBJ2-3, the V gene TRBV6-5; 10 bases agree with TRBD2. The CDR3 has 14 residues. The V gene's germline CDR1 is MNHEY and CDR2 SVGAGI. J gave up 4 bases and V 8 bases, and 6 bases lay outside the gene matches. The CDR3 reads CASGSGRVPDTQYF. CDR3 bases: TGTGCCAGCGGAAGCGGGAGGGTCCCAGATACGCAGTATTTT.

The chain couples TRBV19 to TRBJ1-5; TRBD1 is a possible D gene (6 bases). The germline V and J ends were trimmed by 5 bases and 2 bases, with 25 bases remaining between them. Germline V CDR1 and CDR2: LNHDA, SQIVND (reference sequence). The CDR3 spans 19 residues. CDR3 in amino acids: CASSDRGAGGEYGNQPQHF. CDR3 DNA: TGTGCCAGTAGTGATAGGGGGGCGGGAGGAGAGTATGGCAATCAGCCCCAGCATTTT.